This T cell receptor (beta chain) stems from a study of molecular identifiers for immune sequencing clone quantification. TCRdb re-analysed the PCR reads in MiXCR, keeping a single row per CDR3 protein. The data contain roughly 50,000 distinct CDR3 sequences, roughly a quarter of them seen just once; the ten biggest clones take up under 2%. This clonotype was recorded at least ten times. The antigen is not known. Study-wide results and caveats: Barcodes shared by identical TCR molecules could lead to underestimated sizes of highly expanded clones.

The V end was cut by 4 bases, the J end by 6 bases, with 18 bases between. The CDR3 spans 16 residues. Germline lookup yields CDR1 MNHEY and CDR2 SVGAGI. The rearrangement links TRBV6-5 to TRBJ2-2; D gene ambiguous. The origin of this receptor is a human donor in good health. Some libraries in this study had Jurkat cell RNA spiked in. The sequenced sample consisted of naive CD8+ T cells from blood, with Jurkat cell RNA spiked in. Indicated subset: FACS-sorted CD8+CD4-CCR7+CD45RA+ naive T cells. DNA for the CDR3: TGTGCCAGCAGTTCCAGACTCAACGAGAGACCCGGGGAGCTGTTTTTT. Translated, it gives CASSSRLNERPGELFF.